This T cell receptor beta chain was profiled in a study of naive and memory T cell subsets. Study-wide findings and caveats: No ground truth validated the naive and memory repertoire findings. Naive repertoires, especially CD8, held a few larger clonotypes, possibly memory cells re-expressing CD45RA.

This clonotype has a handful of counts. Its cognate antigen is unknown. CMV status came from CD4+ IFNgamma after overnight CMV lysate stimulation. CD8 T cells were positively selected from what remained after CD4 positive selection. An equimolar mix of two oligonucleotides served as the beta constant-region primer for TRBC1 and TRBC2. The ligated cDNA underwent four PCR rounds using SP2 and nested alpha and beta constant-region primers. One entry per CDR3 protein results from TCRdb running MiXCR on the UMI-ligation and nested PCR reads. This sample has 150,000 or so distinct CDR3 sequences; 22% occur once, and the top ten carry roughly 0.1%. Material: naive CD4+ T cells from blood. This clonotype originated in a human donor in good health.

Here the CDR3 reads CASTTYSNTEAFF. The CDR3 coding sequence is TGTGCCAGCACCACTTATTCGAACACTGAAGCTTTCTTT. This sequence joins TRBV7-9 and TRBJ1-1; no clear D. Looked up from germline, CDR1 is SEHNR and CDR2 is FQNEAQ (reference sequence). The V end lost 7 bases, the J end lost 1 base, and 10 bases lay between the germline ends. This CDR3 contains 13 residues.